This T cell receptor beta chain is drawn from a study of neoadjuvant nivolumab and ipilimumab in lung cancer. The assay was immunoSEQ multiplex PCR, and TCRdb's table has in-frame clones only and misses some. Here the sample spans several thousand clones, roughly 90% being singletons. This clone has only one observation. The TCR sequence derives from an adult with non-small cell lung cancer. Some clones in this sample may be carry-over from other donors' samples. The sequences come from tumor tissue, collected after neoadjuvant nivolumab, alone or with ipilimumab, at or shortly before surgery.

CDR3 residues: CASSMKRDQPQHF. The CDR3 DNA reads TGTGCCAGTAGTATGAAGAGAGATCAGCCCCAGCATTTT. The V gene is TRBV19, the J gene TRBJ1-5; no definite D call. The CDR3 extends over 13 amino acids. Germline values: CDR1 LNHDA, CDR2 SQIVND (reference sequence). V lost 3 bases and J lost 5, with 8 bases in between.